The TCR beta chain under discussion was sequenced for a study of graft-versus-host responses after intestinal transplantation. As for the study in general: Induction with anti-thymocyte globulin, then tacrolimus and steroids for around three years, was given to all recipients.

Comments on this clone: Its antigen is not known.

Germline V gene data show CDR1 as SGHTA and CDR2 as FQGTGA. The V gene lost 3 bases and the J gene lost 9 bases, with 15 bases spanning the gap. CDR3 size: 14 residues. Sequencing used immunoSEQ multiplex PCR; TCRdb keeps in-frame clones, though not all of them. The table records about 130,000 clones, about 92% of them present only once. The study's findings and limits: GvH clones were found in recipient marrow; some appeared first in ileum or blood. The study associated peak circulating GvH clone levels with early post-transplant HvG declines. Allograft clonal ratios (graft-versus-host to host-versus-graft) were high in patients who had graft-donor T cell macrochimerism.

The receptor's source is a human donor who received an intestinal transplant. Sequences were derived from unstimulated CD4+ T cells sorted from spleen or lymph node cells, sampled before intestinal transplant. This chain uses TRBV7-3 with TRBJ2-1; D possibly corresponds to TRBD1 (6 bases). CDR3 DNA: TGTGCCAGCAGCTTGGCTGGGGGCCTGAGTGAGCAGTTCTTC. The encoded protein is CASSLAGGLSEQFF.